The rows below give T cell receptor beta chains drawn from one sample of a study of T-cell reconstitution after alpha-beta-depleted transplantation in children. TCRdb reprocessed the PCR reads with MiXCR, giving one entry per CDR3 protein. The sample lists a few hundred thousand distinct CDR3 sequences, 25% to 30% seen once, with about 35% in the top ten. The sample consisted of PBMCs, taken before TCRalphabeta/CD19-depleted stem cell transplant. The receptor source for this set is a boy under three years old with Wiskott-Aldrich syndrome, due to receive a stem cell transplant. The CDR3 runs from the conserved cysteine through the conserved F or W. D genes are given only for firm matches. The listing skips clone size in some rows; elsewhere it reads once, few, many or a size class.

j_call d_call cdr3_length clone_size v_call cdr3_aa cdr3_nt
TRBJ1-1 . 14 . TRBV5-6 CASTITGKVTEAFF TGTGCCAGCACCATAACAGGGAAGGTCACTGAAGCTTTCTTT
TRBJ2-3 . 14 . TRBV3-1 CASSRRTVADTQYF TGTGCCAGCAGCCGCCGGACAGTGGCAGATACGCAGTATTTT
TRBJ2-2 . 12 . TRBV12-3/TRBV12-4 CASKYYTGELFF TGTGCCAGCAAATACTACACCGGGGAGCTGTTTTTT
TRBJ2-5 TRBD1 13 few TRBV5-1 CASRQGVAETQYF TGCGCCAGCCGACAGGGGGTCGCGGAGACCCAGTACTTC
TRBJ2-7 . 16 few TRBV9 CASSAGPRLGSYEQYF TGTGCCAGCAGCGCGGGACCCCGATTGGGCTCCTACGAGCAGTACTTC
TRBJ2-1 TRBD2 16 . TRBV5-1 CASSLFRGLAGGPQFF TGCGCCAGCAGCTTGTTCCGGGGACTAGCGGGAGGTCCGCAGTTCTTC
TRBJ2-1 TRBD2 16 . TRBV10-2 CASRHTGTSGIGEQFF TGCGCCAGCAGACATACCGGGACTAGCGGGATCGGTGAGCAGTTCTTC
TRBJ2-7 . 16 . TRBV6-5 CASSYSRRGKPYEQYF TGTGCCAGCAGTTACTCGAGGCGTGGCAAGCCCTACGAGCAGTACTTC
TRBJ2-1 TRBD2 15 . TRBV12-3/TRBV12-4 CASSSGTSLWDEQFF TGTGCCAGCAGTTCCGGGACTAGCCTTTGGGATGAGCAGTTCTTC
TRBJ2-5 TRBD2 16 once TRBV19 CASSIEAGRARETQYF TGTGCCAGTAGTATAGAGGCCGGGAGGGCCCGAGAGACCCAGTACTTC
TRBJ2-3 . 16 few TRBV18 CASSPKDGTSTDTQYF TGTGCCAGCTCACCAAAGGACGGCACTAGCACAGATACGCAGTATTTT
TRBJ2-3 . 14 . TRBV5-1 CASRLFPIADTQYF TGCGCCAGCAGGCTTTTTCCGATCGCCGATACGCAGTATTTT
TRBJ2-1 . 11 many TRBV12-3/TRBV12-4 CASSLATEQFF TGTGCCAGCAGTTTAGCTACCGAGCAGTTCTTC
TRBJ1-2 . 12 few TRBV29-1 CSVEQRGHGYTF TGCAGCGTTGAGCAACGGGGTCATGGCTACACCTTC
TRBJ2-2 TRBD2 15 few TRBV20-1 CSANVAGENTGELFF TGCAGTGCAAACGTAGCGGGGGAGAACACCGGGGAGCTGTTTTTT
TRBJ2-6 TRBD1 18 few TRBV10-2 CASRALDRGLPGANVLTF TGCGCCAGCAGGGCTCTGGACAGGGGGCTTCCCGGGGCCAACGTCCTGACTTTC
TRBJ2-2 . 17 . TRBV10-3 CAISVTGTGLSPGELFF TGTGCCATCAGTGTCACGGGAACGGGCCTGTCTCCGGGGGAGCTGTTTTTT
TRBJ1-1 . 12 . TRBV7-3 CASSIDRSEAFF TGTGCCAGCAGTATAGACCGATCTGAAGCTTTCTTT
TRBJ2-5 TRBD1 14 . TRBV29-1 CSVGTGGGGETQYF TGCAGCGTTGGGACAGGGGGCGGTGGAGAGACCCAGTACTTC
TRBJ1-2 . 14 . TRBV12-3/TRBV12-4 CASSLPQAVYGYTF TGTGCCAGCAGCCTCCCACAGGCAGTCTATGGCTACACCTTC
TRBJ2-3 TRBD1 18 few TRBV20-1 CSARDVFWQGAPPDTQYF TGCAGTGCTAGAGATGTTTTCTGGCAGGGGGCGCCCCCAGATACGCAGTATTTT
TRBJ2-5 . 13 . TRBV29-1 CSVGGVIQETQYF TGCAGCGTTGGTGGCGTTATCCAAGAGACCCAGTACTTC